The 4 T cell receptor beta chains in this list originate from one sample, sequenced in a study of sequential checkpoint blockade in melanoma. Libraries were prepared by immunoSEQ multiplex PCR; TCRdb keeps only in-frame clonotypes and omits some of them. Of about 2,300 clones in the sample, roughly 15% were seen once. The sample's treatment: randomized to nivolumab then ipilimumab (arm A) or the reverse (arm B). Specimen: tumor tissue (inferred from file names), collected from a patient given nivolumab and ipilimumab in sequence. All receptors derive from a human donor with melanoma.

This clone was seen many times. The rearrangement joins TRBV11-3 to TRBJ2-7; 9 positions match TRBD1. This CDR3 region has 15 residues. V lost 2 bases and J lost 9; bases outside the gene matches: 11. Germline CDR1 reads SGHNT; CDR2 reads YENEEA. CDR3 residues: CASSLPGTGLWGQYF. The CDR3 coding sequence is TGTGCCAGCAGCTTACCCGGGACAGGGCTGTGGGGGCAGTACTTC.

The table lists this clone with a few counts. The chain has TRBV6-8 and TRBJ2-5; a possible D gene is TRBD1 (7 bases). Germline values: CDR1 MNHGY, CDR2 SAAAGT. V dropped 2 bases and J dropped 4 bases, with 11 bases sitting between them. The length of the CDR3 is 14 residues. The CDR3 protein is CASSYRRGVETQYF. CDR3 in DNA: TGTGCCAGCAGTTACCGCAGGGGGGTAGAGACCCAGTACTTC.

J is TRBJ2-1 and V is TRBV23-1, with D perhaps matching TRBD1 or TRBD2 (5 bases each). TRBV23-1 is designated an ORF whose function remains uncertain. V lost 6 bases and J lost 3, with 9 bases in between. The CDR3 length is 13 residues. The CDR3 DNA is TGCGCCAGCAGCTTGGGGGTCTACAATGAGCAGTTCTTC. Its translation is CASSLGVYNEQFF.

This clone was counted only a few times. V and J are TRBV28 and TRBJ1-1; D possibly corresponds to TRBD1 (6 bases). Germline CDR1 reads MDHEN; CDR2 reads SYDVKM. Deletions cut 4 bases from V and 7 bases from J, with 16 bases between. This CDR3 is built from 14 residues. The CDR3 protein is CASSYYRERSEAFF. CDR3 DNA sequence: TGTGCCAGCAGTTATTACAGGGAAAGGAGTGAAGCTTTCTTT.